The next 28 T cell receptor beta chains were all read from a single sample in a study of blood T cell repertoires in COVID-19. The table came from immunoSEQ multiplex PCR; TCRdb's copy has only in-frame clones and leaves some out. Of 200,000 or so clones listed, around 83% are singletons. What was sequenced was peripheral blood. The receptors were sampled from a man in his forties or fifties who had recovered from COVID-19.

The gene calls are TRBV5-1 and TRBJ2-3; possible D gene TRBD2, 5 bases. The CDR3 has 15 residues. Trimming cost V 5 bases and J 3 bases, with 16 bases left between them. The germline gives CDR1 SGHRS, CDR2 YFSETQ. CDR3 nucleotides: TGCGCCAGCAGTGGTTCGGGATCCCAGACAGATACGCAGTATTTT. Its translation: CASSGSGSQTDTQYF.

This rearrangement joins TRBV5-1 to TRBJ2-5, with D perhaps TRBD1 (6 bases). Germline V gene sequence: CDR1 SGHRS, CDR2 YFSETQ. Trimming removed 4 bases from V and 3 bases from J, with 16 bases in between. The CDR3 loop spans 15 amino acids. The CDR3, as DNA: TGCGCCAGCAGCCCAAGGGGGTCGTGGGAAGAGACCCAGTACTTC. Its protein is CASSPRGSWEETQYF.

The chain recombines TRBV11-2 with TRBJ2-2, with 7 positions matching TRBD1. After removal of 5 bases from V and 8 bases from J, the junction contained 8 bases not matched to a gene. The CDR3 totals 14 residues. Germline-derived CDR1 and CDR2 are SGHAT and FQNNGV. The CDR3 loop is CASSTDRVKGELFF. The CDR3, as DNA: TGTGCCAGCAGCACCGACAGGGTGAAGGGGGAGCTGTTTTTT.

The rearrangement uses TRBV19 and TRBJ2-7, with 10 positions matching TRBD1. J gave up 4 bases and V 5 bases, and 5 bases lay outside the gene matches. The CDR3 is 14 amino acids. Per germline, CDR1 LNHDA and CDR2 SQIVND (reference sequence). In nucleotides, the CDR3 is TGTGCCAGTAGTTCGACAGGGGGCGCGTACGAGCAGTACTTC. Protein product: CASSSTGGAYEQYF.

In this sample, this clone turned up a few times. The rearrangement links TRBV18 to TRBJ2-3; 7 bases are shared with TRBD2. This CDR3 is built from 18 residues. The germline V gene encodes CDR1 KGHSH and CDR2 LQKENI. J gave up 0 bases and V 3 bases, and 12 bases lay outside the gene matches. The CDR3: CASSPYGLEGSSTDTQYF. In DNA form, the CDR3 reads TGTGCCAGCTCACCCTATGGACTAGAAGGGAGTAGCACAGATACGCAGTATTTT.

The CDR3 DNA is TGTGCCACCAGTGATTTGAGGGGACAGCCCCAGCATTTT. This codes for CATSDLRGQPQHF. This sequence joins TRBV24-1 and TRBJ1-5; TRBD1 might be the D (5 bases). This CDR3 contains 13 residues. Germline V gene data show CDR1 as KGHDR and CDR2 as SFDVKD. V was shortened by 0 bases and J by 7 bases, with 6 bases between the two germline ends.

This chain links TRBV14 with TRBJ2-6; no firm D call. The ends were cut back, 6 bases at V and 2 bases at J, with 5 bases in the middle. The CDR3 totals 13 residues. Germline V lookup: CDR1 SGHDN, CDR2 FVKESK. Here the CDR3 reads CASRSTGANVLTF. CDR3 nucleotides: TGTGCCAGCAGGAGTACTGGGGCCAACGTCCTGACTTTC.

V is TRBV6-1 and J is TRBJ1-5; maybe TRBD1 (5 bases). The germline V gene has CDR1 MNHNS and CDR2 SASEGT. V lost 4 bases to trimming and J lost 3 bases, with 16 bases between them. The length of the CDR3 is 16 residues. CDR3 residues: CASSVLRGGDNQPQHF. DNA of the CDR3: TGTGCCAGCAGTGTATTAAGGGGCGGAGACAATCAGCCCCAGCATTTT.

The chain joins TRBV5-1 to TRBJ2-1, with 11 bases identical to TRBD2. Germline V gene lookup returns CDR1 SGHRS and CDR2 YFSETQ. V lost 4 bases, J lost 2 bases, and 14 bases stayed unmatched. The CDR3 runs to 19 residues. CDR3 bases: TGCGCCAGCAGCCCGATTGCTTTAGCGGGAGGGCTCGCCTACAATGAGCAGTTCTTC. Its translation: CASSPIALAGGLAYNEQFF.

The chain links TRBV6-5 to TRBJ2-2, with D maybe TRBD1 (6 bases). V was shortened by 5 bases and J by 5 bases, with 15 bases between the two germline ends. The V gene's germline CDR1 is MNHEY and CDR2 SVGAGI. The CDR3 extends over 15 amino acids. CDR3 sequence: CASSRTGLGTGELFF. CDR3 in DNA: TGTGCCAGCAGTCGCACAGGGTTAGGAACCGGGGAGCTGTTTTTT.

The CDR3: CASSHHPRQGLEETQYF. The CDR3 nucleotides are TGTGCCAGCAGCCACCACCCTCGGCAGGGCCTTGAAGAGACCCAGTACTTC. The rearrangement uses TRBV7-9 and TRBJ2-5, with D possibly being TRBD1 (5 bases). CDR3 length: 17 residues. Looked up from germline, CDR1 is SEHNR and CDR2 is FQNEAQ (reference sequence). V was cut by 5 bases and J by 3 bases, with 22 bases left in between.

CDR3 nucleotides: TGTGCCTGGGACAGGGCGAGCAATCAGCCCCAGCATTTT. The encoded protein is CAWDRASNQPQHF. V and J are TRBV30 and TRBJ1-5, with 7 bases fitting TRBD1. This CDR3 comprises 13 residues. CDR1 is GTSNPN and CDR2 is SVGIG in the germline V gene (reference sequence). V was clipped by 5 bases and J by 1 base; unmatched bases: 2. Drawing the rest from reference TRBV30 and TRBJ1-5, the complete variable domain is SQTIHQWPATLVQPVGSPLSLECTVEGTSNPNLYWYRQAAGRGLQLLFYSVGIGQISSEVPQNLSASRPQDRQFILSSKKLLLSDSGFYLCAWDRASNQPQHFGDGTRLSIL.

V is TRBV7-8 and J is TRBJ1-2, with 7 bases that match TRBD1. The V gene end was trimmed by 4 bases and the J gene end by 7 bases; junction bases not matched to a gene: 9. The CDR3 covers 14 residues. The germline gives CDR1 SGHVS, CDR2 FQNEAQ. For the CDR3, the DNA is TGTGCCAGCAGCTCCCAACGACAGGGTCCTGGCTACACCTTC. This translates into CASSSQRQGPGYTF.

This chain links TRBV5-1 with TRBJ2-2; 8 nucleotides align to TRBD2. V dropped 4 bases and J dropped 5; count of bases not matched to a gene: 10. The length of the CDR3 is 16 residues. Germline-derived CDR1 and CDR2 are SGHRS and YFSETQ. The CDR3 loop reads CASSGTSAGGTGELFF. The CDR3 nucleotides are TGCGCCAGCAGCGGAACTAGCGCGGGAGGTACCGGGGAGCTGTTTTTT.

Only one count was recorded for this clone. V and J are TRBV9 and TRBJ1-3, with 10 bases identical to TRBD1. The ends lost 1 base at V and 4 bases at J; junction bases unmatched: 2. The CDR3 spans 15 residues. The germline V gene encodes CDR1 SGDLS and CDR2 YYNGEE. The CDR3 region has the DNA TGTGCCAGCAGCGTAAGGACAGGGGGAGGAAACACCATATATTTT. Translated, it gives CASSVRTGGGNTIYF. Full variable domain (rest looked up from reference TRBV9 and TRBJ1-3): DSGVTQTPKHLITATGQRVTLRCSPRSGDLSVYWYQQSLDQGLQFLIQYYNGEERAKGNILERFSAQQFPDLHSELNLSSLELGDSALYFCASSVRTGGGNTIYFGEGSWLTVV.

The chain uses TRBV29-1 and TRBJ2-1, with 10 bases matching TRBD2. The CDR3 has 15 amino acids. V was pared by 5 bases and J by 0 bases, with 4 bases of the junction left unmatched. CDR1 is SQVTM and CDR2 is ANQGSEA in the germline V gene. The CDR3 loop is CSVPIAGGSYNEQFF. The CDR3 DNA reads TGCAGCGTTCCAATAGCGGGGGGCTCCTACAATGAGCAGTTCTTC.

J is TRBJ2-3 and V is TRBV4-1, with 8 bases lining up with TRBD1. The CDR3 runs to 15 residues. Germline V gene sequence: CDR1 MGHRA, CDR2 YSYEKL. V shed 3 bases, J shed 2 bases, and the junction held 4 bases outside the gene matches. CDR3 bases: TGCGCCAGCAGCCAGGACAGGGTTGCCACAGATACGCAGTATTTT. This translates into CASSQDRVATDTQYF.

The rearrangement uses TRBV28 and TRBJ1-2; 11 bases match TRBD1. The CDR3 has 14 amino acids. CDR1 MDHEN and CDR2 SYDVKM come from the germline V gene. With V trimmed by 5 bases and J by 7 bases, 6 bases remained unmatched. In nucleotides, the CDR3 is TGTGCCAGCAGTACGGACAGGGGGCTTGGTGGCTACACCTTC. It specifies CASSTDRGLGGYTF.

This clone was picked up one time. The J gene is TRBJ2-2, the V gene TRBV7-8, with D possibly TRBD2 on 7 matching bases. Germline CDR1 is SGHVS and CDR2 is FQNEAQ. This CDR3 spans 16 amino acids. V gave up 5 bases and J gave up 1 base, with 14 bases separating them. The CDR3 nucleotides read TGTGCCAGCAGCCCACGGGGGGCTCTGAACACCGGGGAGCTGTTTTTT. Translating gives CASSPRGALNTGELFF.

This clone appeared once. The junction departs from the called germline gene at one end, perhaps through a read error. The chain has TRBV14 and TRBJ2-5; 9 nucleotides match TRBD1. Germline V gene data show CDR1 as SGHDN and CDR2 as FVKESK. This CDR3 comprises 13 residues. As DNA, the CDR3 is TGTGCCAGCAGCCAGAACACAGGGGGCCCATCGCACTTC. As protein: CASSQNTGGPSHF.

CDR3 DNA: TGCGCCAGCAGTGCAGAGACAGGGTTGAACACTGAAGCTTTCTTT. It is translated as CASSAETGLNTEAFF. The chain couples TRBV10-1 to TRBJ1-1; 7 bases fit TRBD1. Losses at the gene ends were 4 bases for V and 0 bases for J; bases not matched to a gene: 5. Germline V gene data show CDR1 as WNHNN and CDR2 as SYGVQD (reference sequence). The CDR3 has 15 residues.

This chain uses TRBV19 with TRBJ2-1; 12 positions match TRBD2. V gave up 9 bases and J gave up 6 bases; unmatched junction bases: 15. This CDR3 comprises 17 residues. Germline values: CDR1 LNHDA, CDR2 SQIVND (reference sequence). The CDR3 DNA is TGTGCCAGGAGGACTAGCGGGAACCCCCTCCGACCCAATGAGCAGTTCTTC. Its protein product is CARRTSGNPLRPNEQFF. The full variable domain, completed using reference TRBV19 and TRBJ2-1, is DGGITQSPKYLFRKEGQNVTLSCEQNLNHDAMYWYRQDPGQGLRLIYYSQIVNDFQKGDIAEGYSVSREKKESFPLTVTSAQKNPTAFYLCARRTSGNPLRPNEQFFGPGTRLTVL.

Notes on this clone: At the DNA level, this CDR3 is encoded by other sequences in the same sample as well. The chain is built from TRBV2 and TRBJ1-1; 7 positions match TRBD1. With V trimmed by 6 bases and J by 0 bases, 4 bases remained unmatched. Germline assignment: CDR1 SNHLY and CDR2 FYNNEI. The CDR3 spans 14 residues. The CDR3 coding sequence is TGTGCCAGCAGACTAAGGGGGCTGAACACTGAAGCTTTCTTT. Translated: CASRLRGLNTEAFF.

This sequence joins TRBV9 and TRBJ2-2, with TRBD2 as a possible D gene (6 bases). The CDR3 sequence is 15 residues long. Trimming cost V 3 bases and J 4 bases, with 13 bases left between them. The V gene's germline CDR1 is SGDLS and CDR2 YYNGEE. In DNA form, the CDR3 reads TGTGCCAGCAGCGCAGTACACGGGGGCACCGGGGAGCTGTTTTTT. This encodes CASSAVHGGTGELFF.

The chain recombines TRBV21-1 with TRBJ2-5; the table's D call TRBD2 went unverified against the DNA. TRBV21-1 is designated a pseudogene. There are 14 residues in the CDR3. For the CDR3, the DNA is TGTGCCAGCTTACCCCTACTAGTTGTAGAGACCCAGTACTTC. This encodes CASLPLLVVETQYF.

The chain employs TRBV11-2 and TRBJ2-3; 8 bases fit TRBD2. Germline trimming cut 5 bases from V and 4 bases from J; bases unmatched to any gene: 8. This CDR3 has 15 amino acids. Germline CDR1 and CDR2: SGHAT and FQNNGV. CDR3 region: CASSPSGGRADTQYF. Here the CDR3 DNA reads TGTGCCAGCAGCCCAAGCGGGGGTAGAGCAGATACGCAGTATTTT.

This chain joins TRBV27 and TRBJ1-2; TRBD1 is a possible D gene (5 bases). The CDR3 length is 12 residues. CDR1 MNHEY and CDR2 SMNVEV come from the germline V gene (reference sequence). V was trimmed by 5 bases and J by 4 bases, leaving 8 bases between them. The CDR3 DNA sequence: TGTGCCAGCAGTGACAGTCCCTATGGCTACACCTTC. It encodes CASSDSPYGYTF.

CDR3 region: CASRKGQGKNTIYF. The CDR3 coding sequence is TGTGCCAGCAGGAAGGGACAGGGAAAAAACACCATATATTTT. This rearrangement joins TRBV2 to TRBJ1-3, with TRBD1 identical over 9 bases. The germline CDR1 and CDR2 sequences are SNHLY and FYNNEI. The CDR3 consists of 14 residues. Trimming cost V 6 bases and J 6 bases; bases outside gene matches: 6.